This T cell receptor beta chain originates from a study of cytomegalovirus exposure and HLA in healthy donors. The CDR3 length is 14 residues. Germline CDR1 is SGHNT and CDR2 is YYREEE (reference sequence). Trimming took off 2 bases at V and 7 bases at J, with 12 bases between the two ends. PCR primers comprised 60 Vbeta and 13 Jbeta primers. Here immunoSEQ multiplex PCR was the method, and the copy in TCRdb shows in-frame clones only, minus some. The table lists 60,000 to 90,000 clones, 55% to 80% of them singletons. This clone was counted a single time. The chain is built from TRBV5-4 and TRBJ1-4, with D unresolved. The receptor was derived from a man aged 40-55 years in good health and CMV-seropositive. The specimen sequenced was PBMCs. The CDR3 nucleotides read TGTGCCAGCAGCTTCCGGCAGGCGGGTGAAAAACTGTTTTTT. Amino acids: CASSFRQAGEKLFF.